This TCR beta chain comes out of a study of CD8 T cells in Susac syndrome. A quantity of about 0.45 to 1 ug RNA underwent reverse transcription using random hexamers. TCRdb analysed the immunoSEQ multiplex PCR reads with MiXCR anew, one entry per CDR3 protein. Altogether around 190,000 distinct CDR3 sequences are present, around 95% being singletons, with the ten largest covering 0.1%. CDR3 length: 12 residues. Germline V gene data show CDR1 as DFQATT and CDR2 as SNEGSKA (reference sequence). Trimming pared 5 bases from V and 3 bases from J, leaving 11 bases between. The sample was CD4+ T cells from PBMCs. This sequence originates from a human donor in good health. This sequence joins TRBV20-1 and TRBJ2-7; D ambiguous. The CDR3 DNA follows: TGCAGTGCTCAGAGGCTGAGCTACGAGCAGTACTTC. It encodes CSAQRLSYEQYF.